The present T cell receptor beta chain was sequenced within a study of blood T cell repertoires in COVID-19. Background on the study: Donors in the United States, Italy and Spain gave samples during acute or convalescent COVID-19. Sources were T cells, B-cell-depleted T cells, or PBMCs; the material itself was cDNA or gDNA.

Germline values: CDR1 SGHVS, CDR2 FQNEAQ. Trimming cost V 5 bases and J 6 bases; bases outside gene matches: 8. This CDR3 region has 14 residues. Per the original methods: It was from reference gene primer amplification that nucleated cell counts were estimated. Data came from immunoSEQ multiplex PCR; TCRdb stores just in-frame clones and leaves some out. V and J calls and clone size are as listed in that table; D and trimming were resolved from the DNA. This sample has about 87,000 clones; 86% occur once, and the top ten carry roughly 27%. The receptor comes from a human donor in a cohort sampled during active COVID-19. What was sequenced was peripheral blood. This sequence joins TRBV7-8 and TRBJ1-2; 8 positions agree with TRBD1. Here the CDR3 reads CASSLGQGRDGYTF. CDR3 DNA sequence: TGTGCCAGCAGCCTAGGACAGGGAAGGGATGGCTACACCTTC.